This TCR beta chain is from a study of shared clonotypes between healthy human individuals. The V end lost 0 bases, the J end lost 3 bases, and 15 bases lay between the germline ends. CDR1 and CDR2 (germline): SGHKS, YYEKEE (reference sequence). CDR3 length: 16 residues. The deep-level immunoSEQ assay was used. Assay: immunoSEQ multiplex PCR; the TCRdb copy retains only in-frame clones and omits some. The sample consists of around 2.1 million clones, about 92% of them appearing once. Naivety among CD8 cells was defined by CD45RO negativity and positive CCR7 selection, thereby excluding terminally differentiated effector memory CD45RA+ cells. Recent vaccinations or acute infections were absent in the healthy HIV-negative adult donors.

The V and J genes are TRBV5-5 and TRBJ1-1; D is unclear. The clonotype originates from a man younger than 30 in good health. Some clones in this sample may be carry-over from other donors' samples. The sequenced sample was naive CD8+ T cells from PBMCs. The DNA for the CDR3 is TGTGCCAGCAGCTTGGTCGGGTTCTGGCGGGACACTGAAGCTTTCTTT. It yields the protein CASSLVGFWRDTEAFF.